The 4 T cell receptor beta chains presented below share a single source sample, sequenced in a study of cytomegalovirus exposure and HLA in healthy donors. Only in-frame clones appear in the TCRdb table, and some are missing; sequencing was by immunoSEQ multiplex PCR. The sample contains about 130,000 clones, 89% of which appear only once. The sample taken for sequencing was PBMCs. The receptors come from a woman in her late teens or twenties in good health and CMV-seronegative.

This clone has just a few counts. This rearrangement joins TRBV11-2 to TRBJ2-7, with 8 bases lining up with TRBD1. Trimming cost V 1 base and J 5 bases; bases outside gene matches: 4. The CDR3 contains 14 residues. Germline V gene data show CDR1 as SGHAT and CDR2 as FQNNGV. As DNA, the CDR3 is TGTGCCAGCAGCTTAGTCCAGGGGGCCAACGAGCAGTACTTC. Translation gives CASSLVQGANEQYF.

The chain couples TRBV4-3 to TRBJ2-1; possible D gene TRBD2, 5 bases. This CDR3 spans 17 amino acids. Deletions cut 3 bases from V and 2 bases from J, with 17 bases between. The germline V gene encodes CDR1 LGHNA and CDR2 YSLEER. The CDR3: CASSQARTVTTYNEQFF. As DNA, the CDR3 is TGCGCCAGCAGCCAGGCCCGAACCGTGACTACCTACAATGAGCAGTTCTTC.

The J gene is TRBJ1-1, the V gene TRBV30; 7 nucleotides align to TRBD1. Germline assignment: CDR1 GTSNPN and CDR2 SVGIG (reference sequence). V shed 4 bases and J 3 bases; nucleotides not matched to a gene: 5. The length of the CDR3 is 13 residues. DNA for the CDR3: TGTGCCTGGACCTACCAGGGGGACACTGAAGCTTTCTTT. Translating gives CAWTYQGDTEAFF.

The chain has TRBV5-1 and TRBJ1-6; the D is unclear. V lost 4 bases and J lost 7, with 9 bases in between. Germline V lookup: CDR1 SGHRS, CDR2 YFSETQ. This CDR3 spans 13 amino acids. The CDR3 loop is CASSPVRNSPLHF. Here the CDR3 DNA reads TGCGCCAGCAGCCCCGTGCGCAATTCACCCCTCCACTTT. Together with reference TRBV5-1 and TRBJ1-6, the CDR3 gives the full variable domain: KAGVTQTPRYLIKTRGQQVTLSCSPISGHRSVSWYQQTPGQGLQFLFEYFSETQRNKGNFPGRFSGRQFSNSRSEMNVSTLELGDSALYLCASSPVRNSPLHFGNGTRLTVT.